The source of this TCR beta chain is a study of breast tumors, draining lymph nodes, adjacent tissues (dated by TCRdb to the mid-2010s). About the investigation overall: The study compared TCR beta repertoires across tumor, adjacent nontumor tissue and axillary lymph nodes from breast cancer patients. In human breast cancer, the study set out to evaluate how tumor, surrounding tissue and draining lymph node repertoires relate to one another and whether T cells may move between these sites. The investigation overall reported the following: The similarity between tumor and nontumor tissue repertoires was significantly greater in luminal-like breast cancer than in basal-like breast cancer. T-cell repertoire diversity in tumors was found to be lower than in lymph nodes but higher than in nontumor tissue, and preferential V and J gene usage was observed. The conclusion that tumor T cells originate in lymph nodes was presented as consistent with a hypothesis rather than as directly demonstrated. A scenario in which most tumor T cells derive from the lymph node and then expand within tumor tissue was judged to be consistent with the data.

The lymph node samples were taken from the axillary draining lymph nodes of breast cancer patients. Sequencing took place on an Illumina HiSeq 2000. Multiplex PCR amplification was used to generate the TCR beta chain libraries. The amplified TCR beta chain products were analyzed by high-throughput sequencing. TCRdb reanalyzed the raw reads on its own, using fastp at Q25 for trimming and MiXCR for clone calling, and kept in-frame beta chains. Records with the same CDR3 protein are collapsed into one entry carrying the most frequent genes and DNA. This sample is represented by 150,000 to 200,000 distinct CDR3 sequences; roughly 30% of them were singletons. The top ten constitute around 4.5% of the sample. In the case of this clonotype: Which antigen it targets is not known. Possible read error: a much larger clone is one base away.

The sequenced sample was axillary lymph node tissue. The sequence was collected from a female donor with breast cancer. Some clones in this sample may be carry-over from other donors' samples.

The DNA sequence is as follows: TGTGCCAGCAGTTATGGGGACGGGCAGTACTTC. It specifies CASSYGDGQYF. Rearrangement joined TRBV6-5 to TRBJ2-7; the D assignment is uncertain and may be TRBD1 or TRBD2, with 5 bases supporting each. Including cysteine and phenylalanine, the CDR3 has 11 amino acids. Left in the record is the CDR3 DNA by itself, 33 bases read in frame from the first base. From a lookup of the germline V gene, CDR1 and CDR2 are MNHEY and SVGAGI. V loses 3 bases of germline sequence and J loses 9 bases, and the interval between the two ends is 9 bases.